This T cell receptor beta chain was obtained from a study of tumor and adjacent non-tumor tissue in lung cancer listed by TCRdb under 2018. Turning to the overall study: By cancer type, the cohort comprised eleven to twelve adenocarcinoma patients, a couple of squamous cell carcinoma patients and 1 small cell lung cancer patient. Ages among the roughly 15 patients ranged from roughly 31 to 76 years, there were roughly 10 men and 5 women, and disease was at TNM stage I to III. Sequencing produced roughly 130 million productive TCRbeta reads in total, an average of about 4 million reads per sample. Using bulk TCRbeta repertoires from 15 lung cancer patients, the study set lung tumor tissue side by side with matched distant non-tumor lung tissue. TCRbeta CDR3 sequencing was performed on thirty paired specimens, with one tumor sample and one normal lung sample collected per patient.

Inclusive of the bounding cysteine and phenylalanine, the CDR3 is 14 residues long. Only CDR3 DNA remains: 42 bases, in frame from the first base. From a lookup of the germline V gene, CDR1 and CDR2 are WSHSY and SAAADI. Bulk unsorted tissue served as the source for RNA extraction, and RNA quality was assessed using a NanoDrop ND-1000 and an Agilent 2100. For the normal lung samples, distant non-tumor tissue was collected more than 3 cm away from the tumor edge. Donors were newly diagnosed lung cancer patients admitted for thoracic surgery in China between August and November 2014, without prior chemotherapy. Anyone who had undergone radiotherapy or chemotherapy before, or who had another cancer at the same time, was left out of the study. Pieces of surgical tissue measuring roughly 1-2.1 cm3 were kept in RNAlater solution and held at -80 degrees C until needed. Results and caveats for the whole study, not just this receptor: The cohort had only around 14 patients, and the authors noted that larger samples and more detailed clinical data are needed. Neither the sequencing platform nor unique molecular identifiers are named or mentioned anywhere in the methods. In normal lung, the top 100 clones accounted for a significantly larger cumulative share of the repertoire than in tumor tissue. Peripheral blood was not sequenced, so blood TCRbeta repertoires were not examined in the lung cancer patients of the study. Younger patients had significantly higher TCR diversity, and higher tumor TCR diversity was associated with shorter overall and disease-free survival. Tumor tissue showed significantly higher TCR diversity (inverse Simpson) than normal lung tissue, at 431.37 vs 166.20 (P = 0.0075, Mann-Whitney U test).

As for this clonotype: Its antigen remains unidentified. Germline is not matched at one junction end, which may reflect a read error.

The library came from multiplex PCR. The instrument given in TCRdb is Illumina HiSeq 2500. Following protocols modified from ARM-PCR, the researchers constructed TCRbeta libraries through three rounds of nested PCR with primers (Table S4). Before sequencing, PCR products of 200-500 bp were excised from the gel and purified with the QIAquick gel extraction kit. In the original analysis: Reads were cleaned with Trimmomatic, merged with FLASH into complete CDR3 sequences, and assigned to V(D)J germline segments with MiTCR. Clonal diversity was computed as the inverse Simpson's index with VDJtools. In-frame sequences without a premature stop codon were defined as productive reads. TCRdb reanalyzed the raw reads on its own, using fastp at Q25 for trimming and MiXCR for clone calling, and kept in-frame beta chains. When rows share a CDR3 protein, they turn into one entry using the most common DNA and genes. TCRdb's processing, not the study's, gives the V and J calls here. The sample yields 40,000 to 60,000 distinct CDR3 sequences; about two thirds were counted once. 30% of the sample is taken by the ten largest.

The rearrangement joined TRBV10-2 to TRBJ2-3; the D gene identity is not certain. What was sequenced was distant non-tumor lung tissue. This clonotype originated in a woman aged 70 to 79 with non-small cell lung cancer. The nucleotide sequence is given as TGTGCCAGCAGTGAGTCCAGGAGCATAGATACGCAGTATTTT. Protein translation: CASSESRSIDTQYF.